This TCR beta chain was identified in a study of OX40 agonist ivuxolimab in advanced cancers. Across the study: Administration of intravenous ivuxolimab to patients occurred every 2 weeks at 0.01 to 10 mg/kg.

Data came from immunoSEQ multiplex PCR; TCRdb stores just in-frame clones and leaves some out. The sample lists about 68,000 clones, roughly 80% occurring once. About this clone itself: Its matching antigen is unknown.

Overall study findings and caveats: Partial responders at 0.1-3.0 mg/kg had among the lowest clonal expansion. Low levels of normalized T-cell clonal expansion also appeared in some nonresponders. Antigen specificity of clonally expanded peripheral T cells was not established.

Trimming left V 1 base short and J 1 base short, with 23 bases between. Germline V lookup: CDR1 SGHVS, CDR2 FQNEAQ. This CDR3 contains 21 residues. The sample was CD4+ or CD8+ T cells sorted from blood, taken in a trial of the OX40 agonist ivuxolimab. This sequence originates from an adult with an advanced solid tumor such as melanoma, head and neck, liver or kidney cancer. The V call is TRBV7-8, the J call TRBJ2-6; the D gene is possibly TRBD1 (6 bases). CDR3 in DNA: TGTGCCAGCAGCTTAGGTTCACAGGGTTTTGGTTCATTTTCTGGGGCCAACGTCCTGACTTTC. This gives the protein CASSLGSQGFGSFSGANVLTF.